The 15 T cell receptor beta chains reported below all come from one sample, sequenced in a study of blood T cell repertoires in COVID-19. Using immunoSEQ multiplex PCR, the repertoire was profiled, and TCRdb retains in-frame clones only, with some absent. Here the sample spans 280,000 or so clones, roughly 80% being singletons. The sequencing input was peripheral blood. These receptors came from a woman between 45 and 65 years old who had recovered from COVID-19.

The sample holds a few counts of this clone. The chain has TRBV6-2 or TRBV6-3 and TRBJ2-1; maybe TRBD2 (7 bases). This CDR3 contains 14 residues. Germline loops: CDR1 MNHEY, CDR2 SVGEGT. V lost 5 bases and J 4 bases, leaving 12 bases between the germline ends. CDR3: CASSSGGAYNEQFF. The CDR3 DNA follows: TGTGCCAGCAGTAGTGGGGGGGCTTACAATGAGCAGTTCTTC.

The chain uses TRBV27 and TRBJ2-1; 7 nucleotides align to TRBD2. Germline trimming cut 0 bases from V and 7 bases from J; bases unmatched to any gene: 18. Germline V lookup: CDR1 MNHEY, CDR2 SMNVEV (reference sequence). The CDR3 has 19 residues. The CDR3 DNA is TGTGCCAGCAGTTTATCATCTGGTTGGGCTAGCGGAAAGGGTAATGAGCAGTTCTTC. This encodes CASSLSSGWASGKGNEQFF.

The chain has TRBV27 and TRBJ1-4; D may be TRBD1 (6 bases). This CDR3 region has 15 residues. Germline CDR1 reads MNHEY; CDR2 reads SMNVEV (reference sequence). Trimming pared 2 bases from V and 4 bases from J, leaving 11 bases between. CDR3 in DNA: TGTGCCAGCAGTTTAACAGGGATGGGTAATGAAAAACTGTTTTTT. This translates into CASSLTGMGNEKLFF.

The J gene is TRBJ2-3, the V gene TRBV2; 7 bases agree with TRBD1. With V trimmed by 6 bases and J by 6 bases, 12 bases remained unmatched. CDR3 length: 15 amino acids. The germline gives CDR1 SNHLY, CDR2 FYNNEI. The CDR3 nucleotides read TGTGCCAGCAGCTGGTCCGCAGACAGGGCGGATACGCAGTATTTT. Protein product: CASSWSADRADTQYF.

The sample holds a few counts of this clone. The chain employs TRBV3-1 (or the pseudogene TRBV3-2) and TRBJ2-5, with D unresolved. The germline V and J ends were trimmed by 1 base and 1 base, with 13 bases remaining between them. The germline gives CDR1 LGHDT, CDR2 YNNKEL (reference sequence). This CDR3 has 16 residues. The DNA of the CDR3 is TGTGCCAGCAGCCAAGTAAACTGTCGGAGCCAAGAGACCCAGTACTTC. Its protein is CASSQVNCRSQETQYF.

V and J are TRBV19 and TRBJ1-5; D gene unclear. The CDR3 covers 17 residues. CDR1 and CDR2 (germline): LNHDA, SQIVND (reference sequence). The V end was cut by 3 bases, the J end by 2 bases, with 17 bases between. The CDR3 DNA is TGTGCCAGTAGTATGGGTTTTGAGGGAACGGGCAATCAGCCCCAGCATTTT. Amino acids: CASSMGFEGTGNQPQHF.

Worth noting for this clone: This clone may be a read error of a much larger clone one base away. Other DNA sequences in the sample encode the same CDR3. The CDR3 nucleotides read TGTGCCAGCAGTTTTGGCAGGGGCACTGAAGCTTTCTTT. As protein: CASSFGRGTEAFF. The V and J genes are TRBV6-5 and TRBJ1-1; D is possibly TRBD1 (6 bases). With 4 bases removed from V and 4 bases from J, the gap between germline ends came to 10 bases. Per the germline V gene, CDR1 is MNHEY and CDR2 is SVGAGI. The CDR3 extends over 13 amino acids.

J is TRBJ2-1 and V is TRBV30, with a possible D match to TRBD2 (5 bases). Germline CDR1 GTSNPN, CDR2 SVGIG (reference sequence). V lost 3 bases and J 8 bases, leaving 17 bases between the germline ends. The CDR3 is 14 residues long. The CDR3, as DNA: TGTGCCTGGAGGGGCAAGTCGGGATTCTATGAGCAGTTCTTC. Amino acid sequence: CAWRGKSGFYEQFF.

This clone has more than one count but fewer than ten. The chain is built from TRBV5-6 and TRBJ2-7, with D possibly matching TRBD2 (5 bases). The V end was cut by 0 bases, the J end by 1 base, with 11 bases between. Germline-derived CDR1 and CDR2 are SGHDT and YYEEEE. The CDR3 extends over 15 amino acids. The CDR3 DNA reads as TGTGCCAGCAGCTTGGGACTCCGGGGATCCTACGAGCAGTACTTC. Its translation: CASSLGLRGSYEQYF.

This chain connects TRBV2 to TRBJ1-5; 7 nucleotides agree with TRBD1. The V and J ends lost 6 bases and 7 bases, in that order; junction bases with no gene match: 6. Per the germline V gene, CDR1 is SNHLY and CDR2 is FYNNEI. The CDR3 runs 13 residues. The CDR3 here is CASRTGPGQPQHF. CDR3 DNA: TGTGCCAGCAGGACAGGGCCGGGACAGCCCCAGCATTTT.

This chain joins TRBV30 and TRBJ1-2; 10 nucleotides agree with TRBD1. The CDR3 sequence is 12 residues long. Germline V gene sequence: CDR1 GTSNPN, CDR2 SVGIG (reference sequence). V gave up 4 bases and J gave up 10 bases; unmatched junction bases: 6. DNA of the CDR3: TGTGCCTGGATGCGGGGACAGGGGATCTACACCTTC. Protein: CAWMRGQGIYTF.

The chain carries TRBV4-3 and TRBJ1-4; a weak D match, TRBD1 (6 bases). The CDR3 is 14 residues long. Trimming pared 3 bases from V and 4 bases from J, leaving 9 bases between. The germline V gene has CDR1 LGHNA and CDR2 YSLEER. The CDR3 region has the DNA TGCGCCAGCAGCCAGGACAGTTTTAATGAAAAACTGTTTTTT. This sequence encodes CASSQDSFNEKLFF.

This chain connects TRBV14 to TRBJ2-5; 13 nucleotides agree with TRBD2. Germline V gene data show CDR1 as SGHDN and CDR2 as FVKESK. The trim removed 5 bases at V and 5 bases at J, leaving 8 bases unmatched. The CDR3 is 16 residues long. DNA of the CDR3: TGTGCCAGCAGCACTTGGACTAGCGGGAGTGCCGAGACCCAGTACTTC. It codes for CASSTWTSGSAETQYF.

This clone was found once. The chain has TRBV5-1 and TRBJ1-1, with 10 bases matching TRBD1. In germline, CDR1 is SGHRS, CDR2 YFSETQ. This CDR3 has 13 amino acids. The junction had 3 bases not matched to a gene; V was cut back by 0 bases and J by 10 bases. The CDR3 coding sequence is TGCGCCAGCAGCTTGGATTGGGACAGGGGAGCTTTCTTT. Its protein is CASSLDWDRGAFF.

This chain uses TRBV6-5 with TRBJ1-2; D gene unclear. V was clipped by 5 bases and J by 4 bases, with 14 bases between them. The CDR3 runs 14 residues. Germline lookup yields CDR1 MNHEY and CDR2 SVGAGI. The CDR3 nucleotides read TGTGCCAGCAGTACGGGAGGGAGACTCTATGGCTACACCTTC. Its translation: CASSTGGRLYGYTF.